The sample holds a few counts of the clone carrying this T cell receptor (beta chain). The antigen remains undetermined. This sample stems from a study of T-cell memory formation after mild COVID-19. Overall study: Among the donors, TCR clusters were largely specific to each donor. General study points: That cross-reactive memory joined was suggested by some responding clones appearing in pre-infection memory.

cDNA libraries for TCR alpha and TCR beta, carrying sample barcodes and UMIs, came from 5'RACE with constant-segment primers. TCRdb reprocessed the 5' RACE reads via MiXCR and lists one record per CDR3 protein. The repertoire holds about 440,000 distinct CDR3 sequences, with 20% as singletons. The sequence was obtained from an adult woman who had mild COVID-19 (a few samples of this study predate the infection). Cell type and time point are not known. Source material: PBMCs or a T cell subset sorted from them (not recorded which).

The CDR3 DNA is TGTGCCAGCAGTTTCGACAGGGACCCCGAAGCTTTCTTT. This translates into CASSFDRDPEAFF. J is TRBJ1-1 and V is TRBV12-3 or TRBV12-4, with 7 bases fitting TRBD1. Trimming cost V 3 bases and J 8 bases; bases outside gene matches: 6. The CDR3 has 13 amino acids.